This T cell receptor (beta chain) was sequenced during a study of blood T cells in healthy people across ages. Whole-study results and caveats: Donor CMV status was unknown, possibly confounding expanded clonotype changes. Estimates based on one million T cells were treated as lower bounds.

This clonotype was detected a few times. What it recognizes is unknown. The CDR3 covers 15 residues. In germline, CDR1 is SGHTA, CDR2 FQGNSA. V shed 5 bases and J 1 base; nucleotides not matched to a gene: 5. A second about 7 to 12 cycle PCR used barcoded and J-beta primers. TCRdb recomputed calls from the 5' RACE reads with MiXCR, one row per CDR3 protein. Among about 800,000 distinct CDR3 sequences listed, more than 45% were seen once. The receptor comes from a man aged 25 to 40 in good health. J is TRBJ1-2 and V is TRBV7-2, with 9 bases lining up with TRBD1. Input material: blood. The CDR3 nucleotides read TGTGCCAGCAGCGTCAGGGACAGGGATAACTATGGCTACACCTTC. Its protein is CASSVRDRDNYGYTF.